The 15 T cell receptor beta chains presented below share a single source sample, sequenced in a study of blood T cells in healthy people across ages. PCR was performed a second time for roughly 7 to 11 cycles using a sample-barcoded 5' primer and a J-beta primer mix. MiXCR, run by TCRdb on the 5' RACE reads, gives a single entry per CDR3 protein. In the table there are about 570,000 distinct CDR3 sequences, 25% to 30% of which are singletons. The sample taken for sequencing was blood. These receptors were obtained from a woman aged 70-85 years in good health.

The gene calls are TRBV5-1 and TRBJ1-1; D not certain. Trimming removed 0 bases at V and 1 base at J, with 7 bases between. The CDR3 extends over 14 amino acids. Germline CDR1 and CDR2: SGHRS and YFSETQ. The CDR3 nucleotides read TGCGCCAGCAGCTTGGAGCAGAGGAACACTGAAGCTTTCTTT. Translating gives CASSLEQRNTEAFF. Complete variable domain (other parts from reference TRBV5-1 and TRBJ1-1): KAGVTQTPRYLIKTRGQQVTLSCSPISGHRSVSWYQQTPGQGLQFLFEYFSETQRNKGNFPGRFSGRQFSNSRSEMNVSTLELGDSALYLCASSLEQRNTEAFFGQGTRLTVV.

This clonotype was counted at least ten times. The chain uses TRBV5-1 and TRBJ2-5; D possibly corresponds to TRBD2 (5 bases). CDR1 SGHRS and CDR2 YFSETQ come from the germline V gene. This CDR3 comprises 14 residues. V lost 4 bases to trimming and J lost 5 bases, with 15 bases between them. CDR3 nucleotide sequence: TGCGCCAGCAGCCTGGGAGCGGCAAGGGAGACCCAGTACTTC. Translation gives CASSLGAARETQYF.

The chain joins TRBV20-1 to TRBJ2-7, with TRBD1 as a possible D gene (5 bases). The CDR3 consists of 14 residues. V was shortened by 0 bases and J by 3 bases, with 12 bases between the two germline ends. CDR1 DFQATT and CDR2 SNEGSKA come from the germline V gene (reference sequence). DNA of the CDR3: TGCAGTGCTAGAGATCTACAGGCCGTCTACGAGCAGTACTTC. This gives the protein CSARDLQAVYEQYF.

This clonotype was counted between two and nine times. J is TRBJ2-5 and V is TRBV9; 9 positions agree with TRBD2. This CDR3 has 16 residues. V shed 4 bases and J 0 bases; nucleotides not matched to a gene: 7. Germline loops: CDR1 SGDLS, CDR2 YYNGEE. This CDR3 is CASSSRGGQYQETQYF. The CDR3 DNA reads TGTGCCAGCAGCTCGCGGGGGGGACAGTACCAAGAGACCCAGTACTTC.

The chain couples TRBV7-8 to TRBJ2-2; 9 bases are a match to TRBD2. The CDR3 is 18 residues long. The V gene end was trimmed by 5 bases and the J gene end by 3 bases; junction bases not matched to a gene: 13. The germline gives CDR1 SGHVS, CDR2 FQNEAQ. DNA of the CDR3: TGTGCCAGCAGCATTAGCGGGGGACTCCGTTTCCACACCGGGGAGCTGTTTTTT. Translation gives CASSISGGLRFHTGELFF.

This clonotype was counted a few times. The V and J genes are TRBV12-3 or TRBV12-4 and TRBJ1-2; D gene unclear. The CDR3 runs to 14 residues. V was cut by 3 bases and J by 7 bases, with 15 bases left in between. CDR3 nucleotide sequence: TGTGCCAGCAGTTTGGGTTTCGCCAGCGGTGGCTACACCTTC. Encoded protein: CASSLGFASGGYTF.

Only a few counts were recorded for this clonotype. The rearrangement links TRBV5-6 to TRBJ2-7; D is ambiguous. The germline V gene has CDR1 SGHDT and CDR2 YYEEEE. V dropped 4 bases and J dropped 3 bases, with 20 bases sitting between them. The CDR3 contains 16 residues. For the CDR3, the DNA is TGTGCCAGCAGCCCCTTCGGTTCCAGCTCTATCTACGAGCAGTACTTC. It is translated as CASSPFGSSSIYEQYF.

The J gene is TRBJ2-3, the V gene TRBV7-2; tentatively, D is TRBD1 (6 bases). The V gene lost 3 bases and the J gene lost 8 bases, with 15 bases spanning the gap. Germline values: CDR1 SGHTA, CDR2 FQGNSA. The CDR3 has 14 amino acids. The CDR3 loop reads CASSFSPGEGTQYF. The DNA for the CDR3 is TGTGCCAGCAGCTTCAGCCCAGGGGAAGGTACGCAGTATTTT.

This clonotype has a handful of counts. The V and J genes are TRBV29-1 and TRBJ2-2; D gene uncertain. Trimming stripped 4 bases from V and 0 bases from J, with 9 bases between. There are 14 residues in the CDR3. Germline CDR1 SQVTM, CDR2 ANQGSEA. CDR3 sequence: CSVGPPANTGELFF. CDR3 DNA: TGCAGCGTTGGGCCCCCCGCGAACACCGGGGAGCTGTTTTTT.

This clonotype was seen only once. This chain joins TRBV10-3 and TRBJ1-2, with TRBD1 as a possible D gene (6 bases). Germline CDR1 and CDR2: ENHRY and SYGVKD. Trimming cost V 4 bases and J 4 bases, with 13 bases left between them. This CDR3 region has 14 residues. The CDR3 spells CAISVLGQSYGYTF. In DNA form, the CDR3 reads TGTGCCATCAGTGTTCTAGGACAGTCCTATGGCTACACCTTC.

This clonotype was seen many times. This chain links TRBV20-1 with TRBJ2-1; D gene unclear. Trimming shortened V by 1 base and J by 7 bases, and 20 bases separated the two germline ends. The CDR3 runs 16 residues. The germline CDR1 and CDR2 sequences are DFQATT and SNEGSKA (reference sequence). CDR3 in DNA: TGCAGTGCTAGAGTCGCGGACCCGGCGAGTGGGAATGAGCAGTTCTTC. Translation gives CSARVADPASGNEQFF.

In its sample, this clonotype was seen a few times. The chain combines TRBV20-1 with TRBJ2-1; 13 nucleotides match TRBD2. Germline CDR1 reads DFQATT; CDR2 reads SNEGSKA (reference sequence). This CDR3 contains 15 residues. V shed 6 bases, J shed 10 bases, and the junction held 12 bases outside the gene matches. The CDR3 sequence: CSAPKYGTSGEEQFF. DNA of the CDR3: TGCAGTGCACCGAAATACGGGACTAGCGGGGAGGAGCAGTTCTTC.

This clonotype appeared a few times. This chain connects TRBV20-1 to TRBJ2-7; 9 bases match TRBD1. This CDR3 spans 12 amino acids. J was trimmed by 5 bases and V by 4 bases; bases with no gene match: 3. The germline V gene encodes CDR1 DFQATT and CDR2 SNEGSKA (reference sequence). The DNA for the CDR3 is TGCAGTGCTAAGGACAGGGGCGACGAGCAGTACTTC. Amino acids: CSAKDRGDEQYF.

The rearrangement joins TRBV12-3 or TRBV12-4 to TRBJ1-5; D uncertain. The V end was cut by 2 bases, the J end by 0 bases, with 8 bases between. The CDR3 is 15 residues long. The CDR3, as DNA: TGTGCCAGCAGTTTAAACCAGGATAGCAATCAGCCCCAGCATTTT. Translating gives CASSLNQDSNQPQHF.

This chain links TRBV11-2 with TRBJ2-7, with TRBD2 matching 7 bases. J was trimmed by 0 bases and V by 8 bases; bases with no gene match: 4. Germline CDR1 is SGHAT and CDR2 is FQNNGV. This CDR3 spans 13 amino acids. The CDR3 DNA is TGTGCCAGCCGGTGGGAGGGCTCCTACGAGCAGTACTTC. As protein: CASRWEGSYEQYF.